Below, one TCR beta chain is given with its context. This entry comes from a study of blood T cell repertoires in COVID-19. Study overall: The analysed material was cDNA or gDNA that came from T cells, B-cell-depleted T cells, or PBMCs.

Profiled with immunoSEQ multiplex PCR; TCRdb holds only in-frame clones, not every one. The table has 150,000 to 200,000 clones, around four fifths seen once. The trim removed 5 bases at V and 8 bases at J, leaving 5 bases unmatched. Germline CDR1 DFQATT, CDR2 SNEGSKA (reference sequence). This CDR3 is built from 11 residues. Those who participated ranged in age from roughly 18 to 90 years and resided in approximately 26 US areas. This sequence joins TRBV20-1 and TRBJ1-1, with 7 bases that match TRBD1. This clonotype was sampled from a man aged 35 to 55 who had recovered from COVID-19. Sequenced: PBMCs or T cells enriched from blood (not recorded which). CDR3 nucleotides: TGCAGTGCTGATAGGACAGGAGAAGCTTTCTTT. Its translation: CSADRTGEAFF.